This TCR beta chain was captured in a study of blood T cell repertoires in COVID-19. The overall study: Acute and convalescent COVID-19 specimens originated in the United States, Italy and Spain. The cDNA or gDNA used as material had been derived from T cells, B-cell-depleted T cells, or PBMCs.

Per the study methods: Nucleated cell number was recorded as an estimate derived from reference gene primer amplification. Sequenced by immunoSEQ multiplex PCR; TCRdb stores in-frame clones only, minus some. That table supplies the V and J calls and clone size; D and trimming were determined from the DNA. Among roughly 320,000 clones, nearly 90% were seen once, and the ten largest hold about 2%. CDR3 length: 15 residues. The junction had 10 bases not matched to a gene; V was cut back by 7 bases and J by 3 bases. CDR1 MNHEY and CDR2 SVGAGI come from the germline V gene. Patients at the Seattle site were enrolled during active infection and followed longitudinally.

This TCR was sampled from a woman under 40 with COVID-19, enrolled during active disease. Sequenced input: peripheral blood. The J gene is TRBJ1-1, the V gene TRBV6-5; 8 bases align to TRBD1. CDR3 loop: CASIPTGVGYTEAFF. In nucleotides, the CDR3 is TGTGCCAGCATCCCGACAGGGGTAGGATACACTGAAGCTTTCTTT.